The next 32 T cell receptor beta chains were all read from a single sample in a study of T cells in Graves' hyperthyroidism and ophthalmopathy (dated by TCRdb to between 2018 and 2021). Library construction relied on multiplex PCR. This sample was sequenced with an Illumina HiSeq 2000. Amplification of TCR beta CDR3 regions was carried out from RNA transcripts. The TCR CDR3 was subjected to a first round of RT-PCR using the HTBI primer set and the Qiagen OneStep RT-PCR kit. The public reads were quality trimmed at Q25 with fastp and then assembled into clones with MiXCR by TCRdb, keeping productive beta chains. Entries that share a CDR3 protein sequence are merged under the most common genes and DNA. This sample has roughly 640,000 distinct CDR3 sequences in its table, and more than 15% of those were observed once. Under 3.5% of the sample comes from the top ten. Sequencing input: blood. Receptors originate from a woman aged 40-49 years with Graves' ophthalmopathy.

The chain has TRBV20-1 and TRBJ2-5; 9 bases align to TRBD1. Trimming cost V 2 bases and J 1 base; bases outside gene matches: 23. The germline gives CDR1 DFQATT, CDR2 SNEGSKA (reference sequence). This CDR3 has 21 residues. The CDR3 is CSARQTPVQGAGGRLQETQYF. Written as DNA, the CDR3 is TGCAGTGCTAGACAAACACCGGTACAGGGGGCAGGTGGTCGACTCCAAGAGACCCAGTACTTC.

This clonotype was picked up a small number of times. J is TRBJ2-3 and V is TRBV4-1; D gene unclear. Germline assignment: CDR1 MGHRA and CDR2 YSYEKL. The V end lost 4 bases, the J end lost 3 bases, and 11 bases lay between the germline ends. CDR3 length: 14 residues. The chain's CDR3 is CASSRSTGTDTQYF. CDR3 bases: TGCGCCAGCAGCCGATCTACTGGGACAGATACGCAGTATTTT.

This clonotype came up many times. CDR3 coding DNA: TGTGCCAGCATCCGAGGACGGGCCGAGGGCGATGAGCAGTTCTTC. It yields the protein CASIRGRAEGDEQFF. This chain connects TRBV2 to TRBJ2-1, with a tentative D call TRBD2 (5 bases). V lost 7 bases and J lost 8, with 21 bases in between. Per the germline V gene, CDR1 is SNHLY and CDR2 is FYNNEI. The CDR3 covers 15 residues.

This clonotype was counted at least ten times. The chain links TRBV3-1 to TRBJ2-1, with a weak D call TRBD1 (6 bases). CDR3 length: 16 residues. CDR1 and CDR2 from the germline V gene are LGHDT and YNNKEL (reference sequence). V gave up 3 bases and J gave up 5 bases, with 17 bases separating them. The CDR3 sequence is CASSHVGQKLDNEQFF. As DNA, the CDR3 is TGTGCCAGCAGCCATGTGGGACAAAAGTTAGACAATGAGCAGTTCTTC.

This clonotype was recorded only once. A much larger clone differs from this one at a single base, so this may be a read error. The V gene is TRBV2, the J gene TRBJ1-4; a possible D gene is TRBD1 (5 bases). This CDR3 has 15 amino acids. Germline CDR1 and CDR2: SNHLY and FYNNEI. The CDR3 region has the DNA TGTGCCAGTACCAGGGACCGAACAACTAATGAAAAACTGCTTTTT. Amino acid sequence: CASTRDRTTNEKLLF.

In this sample, this clonotype turned up many times. In nucleotides, the CDR3 is TGTGCCAGCAGCGTAGGGGGGAGTGCTAAGCATGAGCAGTTCTTC. Translation: CASSVGGSAKHEQFF. The chain employs TRBV9 and TRBJ2-1, with D perhaps matching TRBD1 or TRBD2 (5 bases each). V lost 0 bases, J lost 8 bases, and 15 bases lay in between. The CDR3 extends over 15 amino acids. The V gene's germline CDR1 is SGDLS and CDR2 YYNGEE.

A few counts support this clonotype. J is TRBJ2-5 and V is TRBV28; maybe TRBD1 (5 bases). This CDR3 has 12 amino acids. V lost 6 bases and J 6 bases, leaving 11 bases between the germline ends. Germline V gene lookup returns CDR1 MDHEN and CDR2 SYDVKM. The CDR3 DNA reads TGTGCCAGCAGCTCAGGGCTCAAGACCCAGTACTTC. It translates to CASSSGLKTQYF.

The chain links TRBV10-2 to TRBJ2-1, with 9 bases fitting TRBD2. V dropped 3 bases and J dropped 4; count of bases not matched to a gene: 7. CDR1 and CDR2 (germline): WSHSY, SAAADI. This CDR3 contains 16 residues. This CDR3 is CASSDRAGGPYNEQFF. The CDR3 nucleotides are TGCGCCAGCAGTGACCGGGCGGGAGGGCCTTACAATGAGCAGTTCTTC.

This chain uses TRBV18 with TRBJ1-3; 9 bases line up with TRBD1. The CDR3 runs to 15 residues. The V gene end was trimmed by 5 bases and the J gene end by 2 bases; junction bases not matched to a gene: 4. CDR1 and CDR2 (germline): KGHSH, LQKENI. CDR3 in DNA: TGTGCCAGCTCAGTCGGGACAGGGCCTGGAAACACCATATATTTT. Protein: CASSVGTGPGNTIYF.

This clonotype has just a few counts. This rearrangement joins TRBV5-6 to TRBJ1-1; 7 positions match TRBD1. Germline V gene sequence: CDR1 SGHDT, CDR2 YYEEEE. After removal of 0 bases from V and 3 bases from J, the junction contained 2 bases not matched to a gene. This CDR3 has 14 amino acids. CDR3 amino acids: CASSLVRGHTEAFF. CDR3 nucleotide sequence: TGTGCCAGCAGCTTGGTAAGGGGGCACACTGAAGCTTTCTTT.

There are a few counts of this clonotype. The chain couples TRBV20-1 to TRBJ2-3, with TRBD2 matching 7 bases. This CDR3 is 22 amino acids long. Trimming cost V 6 bases and J 2 bases; bases outside gene matches: 32. Germline lookup yields CDR1 DFQATT and CDR2 SNEGSKA (reference sequence). In DNA, the CDR3 is TGCAGTGCCGACTTAAGCTCGAGCTGGCGGGAGTCTGTGGGAGGGGCCACAGATACGCAGTATTTT. Encoded protein: CSADLSSSWRESVGGATDTQYF.

This clonotype came up a few times. The rearrangement uses TRBV28 and TRBJ1-4; possibly TRBD1 for D (6 bases). Germline V CDR1 and CDR2: MDHEN, SYDVKM. V lost 3 bases to trimming and J lost 3 bases, with 11 bases between them. This CDR3 region has 15 residues. CDR3 DNA: TGTGCCAGCAGTTTTGGCCAGGGGTCTAATGAAAAACTGTTTTTT. It is translated as CASSFGQGSNEKLFF.

This clonotype occurred a few times. The V and J genes are TRBV6-1 and TRBJ1-2; D is possibly TRBD1 (6 bases). The CDR3 covers 16 residues. Germline-derived CDR1 and CDR2 are MNHNS and SASEGT. V was shortened by 5 bases and J by 4 bases, with 20 bases between the two germline ends. The CDR3 DNA sequence: TGTGCCAGCAGTTTAGGGGGTTCCTCAGTCCCCTATGGCTACACCTTC. As protein: CASSLGGSSVPYGYTF.

This clonotype was seen at least ten times. The V gene is TRBV28, the J gene TRBJ2-3; 7 nucleotides align to TRBD1. The CDR3 covers 16 residues. The V and J ends lost 3 bases and 0 bases, in that order; junction bases with no gene match: 6. Germline assignment: CDR1 MDHEN and CDR2 SYDVKM. CDR3 loop: CASSFERDSSTDTQYF. DNA for the CDR3: TGTGCCAGCAGTTTCGAAAGGGACAGTAGCACAGATACGCAGTATTTT.

This clonotype turned up a few times. The rearrangement joins TRBV27 to TRBJ1-6; no reliable D call. V was clipped by 7 bases and J by 9 bases, with 13 bases between them. This CDR3 comprises 13 residues. Germline CDR1 is MNHEY and CDR2 is SMNVEV (reference sequence). The CDR3 coding sequence is TGTGCCAGCACGGGCAGGTTCGGTTCACCCCTCCACTTT. Amino acids: CASTGRFGSPLHF.

With respect to this clonotype: At one of its ends the junction is not consistent with the germline gene, which may arise from a read error. The rearrangement uses TRBV7-2 and TRBJ1-5; weak D call: TRBD1 (6 bases). This CDR3 spans 14 amino acids. CDR1 is SGHTA and CDR2 is FQGNSA in the germline V gene. In DNA, the CDR3 is TGTGCCAGCATCTTAGGGGGGCTAGACCAGCCCCAGCATTTT. As protein: CASILGGLDQPQHF.

At least ten counts were recorded for this clonotype. The chain uses TRBV29-1 and TRBJ1-1; D perhaps matches TRBD1 (6 bases). The CDR3 spans 13 residues. Trimming cost V 4 bases and J 5 bases, with 14 bases left between them. Germline V gene lookup returns CDR1 SQVTM and CDR2 ANQGSEA. CDR3 coding DNA: TGCAGCGTTGCCGGGACAATGGGGACTGAAGCTTTCTTT. Protein: CSVAGTMGTEAFF.

This clonotype was picked up a small number of times. The chain combines TRBV5-6 with TRBJ2-3, with 9 bases that match TRBD1. Germline CDR1 and CDR2: SGHDT and YYEEEE. This CDR3 has 15 amino acids. V was pared by 0 bases and J by 4 bases, with 3 bases of the junction left unmatched. The CDR3 region has the DNA TGTGCCAGCAGCTTGGACAGGGGGCAAGCAGATACGCAGTATTTT. This translates into CASSLDRGQADTQYF.

This clonotype was seen at least ten times. This sequence joins TRBV5-1 and TRBJ2-3; the match to TRBD1 covers 7 bases. J lost 4 bases, V lost 0 bases, and 8 bases had no gene match. Germline assignment: CDR1 SGHRS and CDR2 YFSETQ. The CDR3 length is 16 residues. The CDR3 nucleotides read TGCGCCAGCAGCTTGGTCGCAGGGGGATTGGCAGATACGCAGTATTTT. Protein product: CASSLVAGGLADTQYF.

The chain recombines TRBV20-1 with TRBJ1-1; 7 bases map to TRBD1. CDR3 length equals 11 residues. V dropped 5 bases and J dropped 7; count of bases not matched to a gene: 4. Germline-derived CDR1 and CDR2 are DFQATT and SNEGSKA (reference sequence). The chain's CDR3 is CSARDSLEAFF. DNA for the CDR3: TGCAGTGCTCGGGACAGCCTTGAAGCTTTCTTT.

This clonotype was picked up many times. V usage is TRBV11-1 and J usage is TRBJ2-2, with D possibly TRBD1 on 5 matching bases. The germline V gene has CDR1 SGHAT and CDR2 FQDESV (reference sequence). The V and J ends lost 7 bases and 3 bases respectively, with 12 bases between them. The CDR3 has 14 residues. The CDR3: CASKRQGHTGELFF. The CDR3 DNA reads TGTGCCAGCAAACGCCAGGGCCACACCGGGGAGCTGTTTTTT. Combining the CDR3 with reference TRBV11-1 and TRBJ2-2 gives the whole variable domain EAEVAQSPRYKITEKSQAVAFWCDPISGHATLYWYRQILGQGPELLVQFQDESVVDDSQLPKDRFSAERLKGVDSTLKIQPAELGDSAMYLCASKRQGHTGELFFGEGSRLTVL.

CDR3 nucleotides: TGTGCCAGCGGAAGGACTAATTCACCCCTCCACTTT. Amino acid sequence: CASGRTNSPLHF. V gene TRBV9 combines with J gene TRBJ1-6; D is uncertain. The V gene lost 7 bases and the J gene lost 6 bases, with 8 bases spanning the gap. The CDR3 is 12 residues long. Germline values: CDR1 SGDLS, CDR2 YYNGEE.

V is TRBV7-3 and J is TRBJ2-2; TRBD2 matches 8 bases. The V segment lost 1 base and the J segment 7 bases; nucleotides outside the gene matches: 2. This CDR3 spans 14 amino acids. The germline CDR1 and CDR2 sequences are SGHTA and FQGTGA. CDR3 amino acids: CASSLIAGFGELFF. Written as DNA, the CDR3 is TGTGCCAGCAGCTTAATAGCGGGGTTCGGGGAGCTGTTTTTT.

This clonotype has more than one count but fewer than ten. The CDR3 spells CASSSGPYTEAFF. The CDR3, as DNA: TGTGCCAGCAGCTCAGGACCCTACACTGAAGCTTTCTTT. This chain connects TRBV5-6 to TRBJ1-1, with D unresolved. Trimming stripped 3 bases from V and 3 bases from J, with 9 bases between. The CDR3 extends over 13 amino acids. The germline V gene has CDR1 SGHDT and CDR2 YYEEEE.

This clonotype was counted many times. The chain carries TRBV7-9 and TRBJ2-3, with TRBD2 matching 10 bases. The length of the CDR3 is 17 residues. With V trimmed by 5 bases and J by 1 base, 9 bases remained unmatched. Germline V gene data show CDR1 as SEHNR and CDR2 as FQNEAQ (reference sequence). The chain's CDR3 is CASSPSGTSVGTDTQYF. The CDR3 DNA sequence: TGTGCCAGCAGCCCTAGTGGGACTAGCGTCGGCACAGATACGCAGTATTTT.

This clonotype was counted at least ten times. This chain links TRBV11-2 with TRBJ2-4; TRBD2 aligns across 7 bases. The V and J ends lost 8 bases and 0 bases, in that order; junction bases with no gene match: 7. CDR3 length: 15 amino acids. In germline, CDR1 is SGHAT, CDR2 FQNNGV. This CDR3 is CASSGLHGAKNIQYF. In nucleotides, the CDR3 is TGTGCCAGCTCGGGACTACACGGAGCCAAAAACATTCAGTACTTC.

The V call is TRBV12-3 or TRBV12-4, the J call TRBJ1-2; D gene unclear. Trimming took 2 bases from V and 8 from J, leaving 9 bases between them. The CDR3 length is 12 residues. CDR3 DNA sequence: TGTGCCAGCAGTTTATGGGATACAGGCTACACCTTC. This codes for CASSLWDTGYTF.

This clonotype appeared many times. The chain couples TRBV2 to TRBJ2-6, with unresolved D. The CDR3 runs 17 residues. Trimming shortened V by 5 bases and J by 2 bases, and 16 bases separated the two germline ends. Looked up from germline, CDR1 is SNHLY and CDR2 is FYNNEI. The CDR3 DNA is TGTGCCAGCAGTCTAGGCAGCCAGTTTCCTGGGGCCAACGTCCTGACTTTC. It encodes CASSLGSQFPGANVLTF.

This clonotype appeared many times. This rearrangement joins TRBV2 to TRBJ2-2, with a weak D call TRBD1 (6 bases). The length of the CDR3 is 14 residues. V lost 5 bases, J lost 5 bases, and 12 bases lay in between. Germline CDR1 reads SNHLY; CDR2 reads FYNNEI. Here the CDR3 DNA reads TGTGCCAGCAGTCAAAACAGGGTGACCGGGGAGCTGTTTTTT. Translation: CASSQNRVTGELFF.

The V gene is TRBV4-1, the J gene TRBJ1-1, with 8 bases lining up with TRBD1. Germline trimming cut 3 bases from V and 1 base from J; bases unmatched to any gene: 10. The length of the CDR3 is 17 residues. CDR1 is MGHRA and CDR2 is YSYEKL in the germline V gene. CDR3 bases: TGCGCCAGCAGCCAGGGACCGGCAGGGGGCCAGAACACTGAAGCTTTCTTT. It specifies CASSQGPAGGQNTEAFF.

This clonotype showed up just a few times. This chain joins TRBV28 and TRBJ2-6; perhaps TRBD1 as D (5 bases). CDR1 is MDHEN, CDR2 SYDVKM, per germline. The ends were cut back, 2 bases at V and 3 bases at J, with 8 bases in the middle. CDR3 size: 15 residues. As DNA, the CDR3 is TGTGCCAGCAGTTTACAGGGTCTTGGGGCCAACGTCCTGACTTTC. As protein: CASSLQGLGANVLTF.

This clonotype was counted a few times. V usage is TRBV6-2 or TRBV6-3 and J usage is TRBJ2-3; 9 positions agree with TRBD2. V was clipped by 5 bases and J by 4 bases; unmatched bases: 13. Germline loops: CDR1 MNHEY, CDR2 SVGEGT. This CDR3 spans 17 amino acids. The CDR3 here is CASSPYLAGTFSDTQYF. DNA for the CDR3: TGTGCCAGCAGTCCGTATCTAGCGGGGACTTTTTCAGATACGCAGTATTTT.